This T cell receptor (beta chain) was found in a study of shared clonotypes between healthy human individuals. Study-level information: Plates per donor: three CD4 naive, three CD4 memory, two CD8 naive, one CD8 memory.

Splitting the CD4+ cells yielded a CD45RA+ naive subset and a CD45RA-negative memory subset. Genomic DNA (from each subset) was split evenly across several immunoSEQ plates. The method was immunoSEQ multiplex PCR; TCRdb's version includes in-frame clones alone and lacks a portion of them. The sample includes about 980,000 clones, approximately 80% of them seen just once. General study findings and limits: Around 5% of naive CD4 clonotypes were common to a handful of donors.

The germline CDR1 and CDR2 sequences are MNHEY and SVGAGI. Trimming took 4 bases from V and 4 from J; bases not matched to a gene: 7. This CDR3 contains 15 residues. A note on this clone: The target antigen is unknown.

The sequenced material came from memory CD4+ T cells sorted from blood. Stated subset: CD45RA-negative fraction. The clonotype originates from a man between 18 and 29 years old in good health. The chain is built from TRBV6-5 and TRBJ1-5; TRBD1 matches at 7 bases. The CDR3 DNA sequence: TGTGCCAGCAGTTCAGGGGGAGTGGAGAATCAGCCCCAGCATTTT. It specifies CASSSGGVENQPQHF.